This T cell receptor (beta chain) was identified during a study of T cell repertoires in cytomegalovirus infection. Across the study: Recently identified HLA-C-restricted and well-studied HLA-B-restricted CMV epitopes were used. In public TCR beta signatures, there were indications of both CMV infection and matching HLA type.

Details on this clonotype: Its antigen is unknown.

The study's findings and limits: Across the ex vivo response, the dominant clonotypes were HLA-C-restricted CMV-specific TCR beta clonotypes.

TCRdb re-analysed the reads in MiXCR, keeping a single row per CDR3 protein. The profile covers fewer than 60,000 distinct CDR3 sequences, with roughly a fifth appearing a single time and 80% taken by the ten largest. Germline values: CDR1 SGHAT, CDR2 FQNNGV. This CDR3 spans 16 amino acids. The V end was cut by 9 bases, the J end by 3 bases, with 23 bases between. This sequence was found in a human donor in good health (CMV status not recorded). Some clones in this sample may be carry-over from other donors' samples. The rearrangement uses TRBV11-2 and TRBJ1-2, with D unclear. Sequencing was performed on CD8+ T cells from cultured PBMCs, taken from culture after CMV antigen stimulation. The chain's CDR3 is CASTPSPGQTYYGYTF. CDR3 coding DNA: TGTGCCAGTACACCCAGTCCGGGTCAGACGTACTATGGCTACACCTTC.